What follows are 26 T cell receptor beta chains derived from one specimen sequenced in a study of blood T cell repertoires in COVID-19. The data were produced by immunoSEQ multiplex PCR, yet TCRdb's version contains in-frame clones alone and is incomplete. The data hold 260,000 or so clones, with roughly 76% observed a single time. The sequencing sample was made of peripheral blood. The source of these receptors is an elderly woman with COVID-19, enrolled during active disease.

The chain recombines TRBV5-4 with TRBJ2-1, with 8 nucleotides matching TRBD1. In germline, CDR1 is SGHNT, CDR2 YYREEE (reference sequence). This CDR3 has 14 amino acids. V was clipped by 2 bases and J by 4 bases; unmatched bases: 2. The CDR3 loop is CASSFQGAYNEQFF. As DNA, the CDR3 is TGTGCCAGCAGCTTCCAGGGGGCGTACAATGAGCAGTTCTTC.

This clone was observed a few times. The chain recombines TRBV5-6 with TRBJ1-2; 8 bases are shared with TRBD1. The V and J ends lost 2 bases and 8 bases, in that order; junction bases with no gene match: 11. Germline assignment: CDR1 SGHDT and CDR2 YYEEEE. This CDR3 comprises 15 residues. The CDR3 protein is CASSLPGQAFRGYTF. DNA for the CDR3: TGTGCCAGCAGCTTACCGGGACAGGCCTTTCGGGGCTACACCTTC.

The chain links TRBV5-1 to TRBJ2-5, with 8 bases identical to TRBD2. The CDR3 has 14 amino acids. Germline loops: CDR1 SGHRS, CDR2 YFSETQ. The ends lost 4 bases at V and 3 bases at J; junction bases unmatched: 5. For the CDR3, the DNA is TGCGCCAGCAGCAGCGGGGGTATCAAAGAGACCCAGTACTTC. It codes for CASSSGGIKETQYF.

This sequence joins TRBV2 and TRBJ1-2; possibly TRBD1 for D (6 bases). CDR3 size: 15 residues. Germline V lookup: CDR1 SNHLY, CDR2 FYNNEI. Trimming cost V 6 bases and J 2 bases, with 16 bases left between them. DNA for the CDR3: TGTGCCAGCAGGACGGTGGGGGGGGCAAACTATGGCTACACCTTC. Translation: CASRTVGGANYGYTF.

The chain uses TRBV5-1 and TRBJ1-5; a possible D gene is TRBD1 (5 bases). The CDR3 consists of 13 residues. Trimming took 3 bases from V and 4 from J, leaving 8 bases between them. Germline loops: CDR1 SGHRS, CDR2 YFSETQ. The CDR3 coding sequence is TGCGCCAGCAGCTCAGGGCCTAATCAGCCCCAGCATTTT. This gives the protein CASSSGPNQPQHF.

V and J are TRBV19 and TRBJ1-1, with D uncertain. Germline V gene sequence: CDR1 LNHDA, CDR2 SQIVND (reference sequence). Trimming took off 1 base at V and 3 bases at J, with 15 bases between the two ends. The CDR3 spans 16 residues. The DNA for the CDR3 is TGTGCCAGTAGTATAGGTCTGGCCCTCCAGTACACTGAAGCTTTCTTT. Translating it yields CASSIGLALQYTEAFF.

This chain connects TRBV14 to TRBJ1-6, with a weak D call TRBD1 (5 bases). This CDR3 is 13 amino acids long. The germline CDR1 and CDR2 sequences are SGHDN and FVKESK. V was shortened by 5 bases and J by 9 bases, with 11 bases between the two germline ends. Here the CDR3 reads CASSWQGGSPLHF. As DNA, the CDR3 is TGTGCCAGCAGCTGGCAGGGAGGTTCACCCCTCCACTTT.

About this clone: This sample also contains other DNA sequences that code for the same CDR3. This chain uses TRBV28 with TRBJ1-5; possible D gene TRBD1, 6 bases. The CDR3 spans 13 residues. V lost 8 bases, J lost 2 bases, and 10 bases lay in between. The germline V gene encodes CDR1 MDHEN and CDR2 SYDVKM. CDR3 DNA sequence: TGTGCCAGCCAGTACAGGGGCAATCAGCCCCAGCATTTT. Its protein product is CASQYRGNQPQHF.

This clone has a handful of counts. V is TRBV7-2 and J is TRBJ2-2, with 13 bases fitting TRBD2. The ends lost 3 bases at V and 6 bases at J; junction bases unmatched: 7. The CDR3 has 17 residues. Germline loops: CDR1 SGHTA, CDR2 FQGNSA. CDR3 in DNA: TGTGCCAGCAGCTTTACTAGCGGGAGGGGAAGGGCCGGGGAGCTGTTTTTT. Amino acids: CASSFTSGRGRAGELFF. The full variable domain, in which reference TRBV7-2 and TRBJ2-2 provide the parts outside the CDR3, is GAGVSQSPSNKVTEKGKDVELRCDPISGHTALYWYRQSLGQGLEFLIYFQGNSAPDKSGLPSDRFSAERTGGSVSTLTIQRTQQEDSAVYLCASSFTSGRGRAGELFFGEGSRLTVL.

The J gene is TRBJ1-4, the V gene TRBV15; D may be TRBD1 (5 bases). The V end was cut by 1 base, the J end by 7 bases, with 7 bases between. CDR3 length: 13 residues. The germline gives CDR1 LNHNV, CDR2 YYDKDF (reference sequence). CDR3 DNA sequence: TGTGCCACCAGCAGAGTCAGGGCTGAAAAACTGTTTTTT. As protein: CATSRVRAEKLFF.

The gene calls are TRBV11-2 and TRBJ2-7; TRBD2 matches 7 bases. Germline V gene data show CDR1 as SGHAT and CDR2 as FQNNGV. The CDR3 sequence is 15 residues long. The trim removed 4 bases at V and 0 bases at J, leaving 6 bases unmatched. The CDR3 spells CASSSERGPSYEQYF. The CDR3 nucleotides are TGTGCCAGCAGCTCCGAGCGGGGCCCCTCCTACGAGCAGTACTTC.

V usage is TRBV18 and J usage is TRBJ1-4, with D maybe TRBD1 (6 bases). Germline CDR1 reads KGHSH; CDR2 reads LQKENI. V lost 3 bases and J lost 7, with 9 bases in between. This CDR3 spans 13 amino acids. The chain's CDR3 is CASSPGQLEKLFF. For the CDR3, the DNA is TGTGCCAGCTCACCCGGACAGCTTGAAAAACTGTTTTTT. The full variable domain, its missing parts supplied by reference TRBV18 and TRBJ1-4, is NAGVMQNPRHLVRRRGQEARLRCSPMKGHSHVYWYRQLPEEGLKFMVYLQKENIIDESGMPKERFSAEFPKEGPSILRIQQVVRGDSAAYFCASSPGQLEKLFFGSGTQLSVL.

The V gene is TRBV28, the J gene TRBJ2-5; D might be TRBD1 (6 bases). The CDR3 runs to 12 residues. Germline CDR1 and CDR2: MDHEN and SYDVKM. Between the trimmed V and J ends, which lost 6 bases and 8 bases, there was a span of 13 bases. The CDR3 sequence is CASSLGTSTQYF. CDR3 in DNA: TGTGCCAGCAGCCTCGGGACATCAACCCAGTACTTC.

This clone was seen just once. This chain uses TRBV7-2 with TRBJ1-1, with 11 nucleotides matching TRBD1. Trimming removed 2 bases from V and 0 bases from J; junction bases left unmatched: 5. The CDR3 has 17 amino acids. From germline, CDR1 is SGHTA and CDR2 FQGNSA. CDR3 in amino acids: CASSLLGTGGLNTEAFF. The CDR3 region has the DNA TGTGCCAGCAGCTTATTGGGGACAGGGGGATTGAACACTGAAGCTTTCTTT.

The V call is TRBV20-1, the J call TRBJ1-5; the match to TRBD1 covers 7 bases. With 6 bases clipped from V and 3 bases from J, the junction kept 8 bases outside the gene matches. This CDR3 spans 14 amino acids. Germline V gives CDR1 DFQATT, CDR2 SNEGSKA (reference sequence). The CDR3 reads CSASWTGANQPQHF. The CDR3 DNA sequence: TGCAGTGCGAGTTGGACAGGCGCCAATCAGCCCCAGCATTTT.

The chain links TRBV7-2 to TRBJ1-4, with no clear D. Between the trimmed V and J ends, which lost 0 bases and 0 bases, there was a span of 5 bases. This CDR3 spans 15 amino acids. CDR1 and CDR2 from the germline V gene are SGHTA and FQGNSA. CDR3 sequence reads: CASSLARTTNEKLFF. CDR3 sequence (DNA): TGTGCCAGCAGCTTAGCGAGAACAACTAATGAAAAACTGTTTTTT.

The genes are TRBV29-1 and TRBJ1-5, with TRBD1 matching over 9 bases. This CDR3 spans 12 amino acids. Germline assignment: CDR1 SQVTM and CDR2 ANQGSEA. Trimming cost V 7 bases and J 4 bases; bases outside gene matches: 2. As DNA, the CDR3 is TGCAGCGCGGGACAGGGTAATCAGCCCCAGCATTTT. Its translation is CSAGQGNQPQHF.

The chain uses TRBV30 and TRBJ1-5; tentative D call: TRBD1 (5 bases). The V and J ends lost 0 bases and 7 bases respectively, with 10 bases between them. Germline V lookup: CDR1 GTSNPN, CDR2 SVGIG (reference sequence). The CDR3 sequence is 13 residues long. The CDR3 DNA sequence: TGTGCCTGGAGTGTCGGGGGTCAACAGCCCCAGCATTTT. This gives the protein CAWSVGGQQPQHF.

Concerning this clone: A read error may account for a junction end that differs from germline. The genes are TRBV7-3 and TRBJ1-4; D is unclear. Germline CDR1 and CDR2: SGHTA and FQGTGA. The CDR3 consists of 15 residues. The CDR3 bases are TGTGCCAGCAGCCCCCACCTGCCGACTAATGAAAACCTGTTTTTT. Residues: CASSPHLPTNENLFF. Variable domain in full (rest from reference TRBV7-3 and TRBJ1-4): GAGVSQTPSNKVTEKGKYVELRCDPISGHTALYWYRQSLGQGPEFLIYFQGTGAADDSGLPNDRFFAVRPEGSVSTLKIQRTERGDSAVYLCASSPHLPTNENLFFGSGTQLSVL.

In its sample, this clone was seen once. Written as DNA, the CDR3 is TGTGCCAGCAGTTGGGACAGGGGGGACTACGAGCAGTACTTC. Its translation: CASSWDRGDYEQYF. The gene calls are TRBV2 and TRBJ2-7; 11 bases match TRBD1. Germline V gene sequence: CDR1 SNHLY, CDR2 FYNNEI. Losses at the gene ends were 5 bases for V and 3 bases for J; bases not matched to a gene: 3. This CDR3 contains 14 residues.

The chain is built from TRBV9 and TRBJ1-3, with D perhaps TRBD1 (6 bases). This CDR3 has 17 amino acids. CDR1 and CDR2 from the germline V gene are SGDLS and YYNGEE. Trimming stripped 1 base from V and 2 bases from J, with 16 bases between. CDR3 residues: CASSVMAQGSPGNTIYF. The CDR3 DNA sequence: TGTGCCAGCAGCGTAATGGCCCAGGGGAGCCCTGGAAACACCATATATTTT.

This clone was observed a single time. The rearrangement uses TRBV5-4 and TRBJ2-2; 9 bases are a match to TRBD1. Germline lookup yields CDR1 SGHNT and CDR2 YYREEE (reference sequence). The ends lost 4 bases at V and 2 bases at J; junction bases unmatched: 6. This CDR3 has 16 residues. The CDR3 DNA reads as TGTGCCAGCAGCCTAGGGACAGGGTATAACACCGGGGAGCTGTTTTTT. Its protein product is CASSLGTGYNTGELFF. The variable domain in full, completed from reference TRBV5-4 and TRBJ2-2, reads ETGVTQSPTHLIKTRGQQVTLRCSSQSGHNTVSWYQQALGQGPQFIFQYYREEENGRGNFPPRFSGLQFPNYSSELNVNALELDDSALYLCASSLGTGYNTGELFFGEGSRLTVL.

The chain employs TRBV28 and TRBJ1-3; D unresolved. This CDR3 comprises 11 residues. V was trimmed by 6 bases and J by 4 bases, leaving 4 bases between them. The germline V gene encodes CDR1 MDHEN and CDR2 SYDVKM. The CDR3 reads CASRIGNTIYF. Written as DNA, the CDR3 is TGTGCCAGCAGAATAGGAAACACCATATATTTT.

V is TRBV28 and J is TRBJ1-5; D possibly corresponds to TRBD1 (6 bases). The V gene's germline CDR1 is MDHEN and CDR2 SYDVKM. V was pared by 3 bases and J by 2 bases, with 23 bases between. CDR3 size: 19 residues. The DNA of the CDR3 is TGTGCCAGCAGTTTGGGGGCTGCCGGGGGGCACACTCGCAATCAGCCCCAGCATTTT. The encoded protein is CASSLGAAGGHTRNQPQHF.

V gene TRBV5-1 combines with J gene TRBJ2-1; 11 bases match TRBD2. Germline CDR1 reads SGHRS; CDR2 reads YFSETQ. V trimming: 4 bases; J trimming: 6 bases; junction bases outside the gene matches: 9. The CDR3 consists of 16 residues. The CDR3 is CASSPGFSGRANEQFF. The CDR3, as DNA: TGCGCCAGCAGCCCTGGGTTTAGCGGGAGGGCCAATGAGCAGTTCTTC.

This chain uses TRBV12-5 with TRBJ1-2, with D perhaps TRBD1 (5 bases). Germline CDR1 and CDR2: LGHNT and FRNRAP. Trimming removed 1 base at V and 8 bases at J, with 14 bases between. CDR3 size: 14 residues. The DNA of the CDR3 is TGTGCTAGTGGTTTGGGGCAGGGATTTGAAGGCTACACCTTC. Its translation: CASGLGQGFEGYTF.